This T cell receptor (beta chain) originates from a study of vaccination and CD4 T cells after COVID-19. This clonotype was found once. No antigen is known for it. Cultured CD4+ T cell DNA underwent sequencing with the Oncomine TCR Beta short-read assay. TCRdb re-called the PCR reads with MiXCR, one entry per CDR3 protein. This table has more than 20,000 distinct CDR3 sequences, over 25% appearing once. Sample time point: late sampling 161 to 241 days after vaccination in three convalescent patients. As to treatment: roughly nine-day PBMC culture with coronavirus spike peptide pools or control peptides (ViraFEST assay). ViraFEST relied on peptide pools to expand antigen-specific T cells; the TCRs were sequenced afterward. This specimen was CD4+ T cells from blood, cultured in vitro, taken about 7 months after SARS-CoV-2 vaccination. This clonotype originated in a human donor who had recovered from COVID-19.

CDR3 nucleotides: TGCAGCGTTGTGAACCAAGGGGCCCAAGAGACCCAGTACTTC. Its protein is CSVVNQGAQETQYF. This rearrangement joins TRBV29-1 to TRBJ2-5; D possibly corresponds to TRBD1 (5 bases). The V and J ends lost 4 bases and 1 base respectively, with 13 bases between them. The CDR3 consists of 14 residues. Germline V lookup: CDR1 SQVTM, CDR2 ANQGSEA.